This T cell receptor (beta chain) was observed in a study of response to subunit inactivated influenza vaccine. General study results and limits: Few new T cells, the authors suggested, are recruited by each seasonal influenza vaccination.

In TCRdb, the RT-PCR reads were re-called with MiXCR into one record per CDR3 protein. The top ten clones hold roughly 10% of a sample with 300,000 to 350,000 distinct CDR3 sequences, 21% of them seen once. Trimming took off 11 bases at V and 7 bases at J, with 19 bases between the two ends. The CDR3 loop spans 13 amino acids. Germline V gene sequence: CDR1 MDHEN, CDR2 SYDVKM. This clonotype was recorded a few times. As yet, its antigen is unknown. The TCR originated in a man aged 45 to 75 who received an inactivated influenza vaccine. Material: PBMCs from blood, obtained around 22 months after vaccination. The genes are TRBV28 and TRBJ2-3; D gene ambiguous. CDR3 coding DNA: TGTGCCGGTTCGGGCTCGGGTGTGAATACGCAGTATTTT. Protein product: CAGSGSGVNTQYF.